The entry below describes one T cell receptor (beta chain). Its antigen is undetermined. These data originate in a study of early T cells in non-severe SARS-CoV-2 infection. Study summary: It was bulk RNA from unsorted whole blood that was sequenced, and the chains were unpaired.

Study-level results: There was a bias toward anti-spike CD8 responses in VDJdb matching, which missed private and CD4 specificities.

The V gene's germline CDR1 is KGHSH and CDR2 LQKENI. After removal of 11 bases from V and 13 bases from J, the junction contained 21 bases not matched to a gene. The CDR3 is 14 residues long. TCRdb reprocessed the 5' RACE reads with MiXCR, giving one entry per CDR3 protein. Among roughly 56,000 distinct CDR3 sequences listed, about 14% were seen once. The material sequenced was whole blood, taken at baseline. This sequence joins TRBV18 and TRBJ1-1; 8 bases are shared with TRBD1. This TCR came from an adult who was a healthcare worker with PCR-confirmed SARS-CoV-2 infection or an uninfected control (not recorded which). CDR3: CAPHRTGGGLKLFF. The CDR3 DNA reads as TGTGCCCCTCACCGAACAGGGGGAGGACTGAAGCTTTTCTTT. The complete variable domain, with remaining parts taken from reference TRBV18 and TRBJ1-1, reads NAGVMQNPRHLVRRRGQEARLRCSPMKGHSHVYWYRQLPEEGLKFMVYLQKENIIDESGMPKERFSAEFPKEGPSILRIQQVVRGDSAAYFCAPHRTGGGLKLFFGQGTRLTVV.